What follows describes a single T cell receptor beta chain. Its antigen is still unknown. TCRdb reprocessed the reads via MiXCR and lists one record per CDR3 protein. The data contain about 920,000 distinct CDR3 sequences, roughly 31% of them singletons. This specimen belongs to a study of T cell repertoires in cytomegalovirus infection. Study at large: Indications of both CMV infection and matching HLA type were provided by public TCR beta signatures.

V was clipped by 3 bases and J by 5 bases; unmatched bases: 6. This CDR3 is built from 16 residues. CDR1 is MGHRA, CDR2 YSYEKL, per germline. Study conclusions and caveats: Frequencies of public TCR beta families were cumulated, and this identified carriers of CMV plus the relevant HLA.

The chain is built from TRBV4-1 and TRBJ2-1; TRBD2 agrees at 11 bases. The sample here was cultured CD8+ T cells from PBMCs, taken from culture after CMV antigen stimulation. The sequence was obtained from a human donor in good health (CMV status not recorded). Some clones in this sample may be carry-over from other donors' samples. The DNA of the CDR3 is TGCGCCAGCAGCCACGCCAAGACTAGCGGGGACAATGAGCAGTTCTTC. Protein: CASSHAKTSGDNEQFF.